The 24 T cell receptor beta chains presented below share a single source sample, sequenced in a study of blood T cell repertoires in COVID-19. TCRdb's table, derived via immunoSEQ multiplex PCR, lists solely in-frame clones and lacks some. In the table there are roughly 250,000 clones, 65% to 85% of which are singletons. The sequenced sample consisted of peripheral blood. These receptor sequences come from a middle-aged woman who had recovered from COVID-19.

This chain links TRBV29-1 with TRBJ2-3; 7 nucleotides align to TRBD2. The length of the CDR3 is 13 residues. With V trimmed by 6 bases and J by 5 bases, 8 bases remained unmatched. Germline CDR1 SQVTM, CDR2 ANQGSEA. The CDR3 DNA sequence: TGCAGCGTAGAGGTTGGGGGGGAAGATACGCAGTATTTT. Translated, it gives CSVEVGGEDTQYF.

Written as DNA, the CDR3 is TGTGCCAGCTCGAGGGGGTCAACTAATGAAAAACTGTTTTTT. Amino acid sequence: CASSRGSTNEKLFF. V is TRBV5-8 and J is TRBJ1-4; TRBD1 might be the D (6 bases). The CDR3 extends over 14 amino acids. Germline CDR1 is SGHTS and CDR2 is YDEGEE. The V end lost 7 bases, the J end lost 0 bases, and 10 bases lay between the germline ends.

The chain combines TRBV3-1 (or the pseudogene TRBV3-2) with TRBJ1-2, with TRBD1 matching over 9 bases. V lost 9 bases to trimming and J lost 10 bases; unmatched junction nucleotides: 12. The CDR3 extends over 13 amino acids. Germline CDR1 reads LGHDT; CDR2 reads YNNKEL (reference sequence). The CDR3 nucleotides are TGTGCCAGTGGGACAGGGAGAGAATCTCTCTACACCTTC. This codes for CASGTGRESLYTF.

This chain links TRBV6-5 with TRBJ1-2; 7 nucleotides match TRBD1. Germline V CDR1 and CDR2: MNHEY, SVGAGI. The CDR3 is made up of 13 amino acids. After removal of 6 bases from V and 4 bases from J, the junction contained 5 bases not matched to a gene. CDR3 loop: CASSEGQSYGYTF. As DNA, the CDR3 is TGTGCCAGCAGCGAGGGACAGTCCTATGGCTACACCTTC.

The chain combines TRBV11-2 with TRBJ1-2; D is possibly TRBD1 (6 bases). Germline V gene data show CDR1 as SGHAT and CDR2 as FQNNGV. The CDR3 contains 16 residues. V was cut by 5 bases and J by 8 bases, with 24 bases left in between. The CDR3 region has the DNA TGTGCCAGCAGCCCCCCATCTCAAACAGGGTGGAGAGGCTACACCTTC. Translating it yields CASSPPSQTGWRGYTF.

V gene TRBV2 combines with J gene TRBJ2-1, with D hard to call. Trimming shortened V by 2 bases and J by 4 bases, and 6 bases separated the two germline ends. The germline V gene has CDR1 SNHLY and CDR2 FYNNEI. This CDR3 is built from 13 residues. CDR3 sequence: CASSEYVYNEQFF. CDR3 nucleotides: TGTGCCAGCAGTGAATATGTGTACAATGAGCAGTTCTTC.

This clone has more than one count but fewer than ten. The chain combines TRBV7-8 with TRBJ2-7; TRBD1 aligns across 7 bases. Germline V gives CDR1 SGHVS, CDR2 FQNEAQ. J lost 0 bases, V lost 4 bases, and 6 bases had no gene match. This CDR3 comprises 15 residues. The CDR3 DNA follows: TGTGCCAGCAGCTCAAGACAGGGAAGCTCCTACGAGCAGTACTTC. Protein: CASSSRQGSSYEQYF.

This chain uses TRBV7-6 with TRBJ2-3; weak D call: TRBD2 (6 bases). V was cut by 3 bases and J by 0 bases, with 10 bases left in between. The CDR3 length is 15 residues. CDR1 is SGHVS, CDR2 FNYEAQ, per germline. The CDR3 region is CASSFGAGSTDTQYF. As DNA, the CDR3 is TGTGCCAGCAGCTTTGGAGCGGGCAGCACAGATACGCAGTATTTT.

This sequence joins TRBV10-1 and TRBJ2-5, with 7 bases lining up with TRBD2. Germline V lookup: CDR1 WNHNN, CDR2 SYGVQD (reference sequence). This CDR3 contains 13 residues. J lost 2 bases, V lost 4 bases, and 1 base had no gene match. The CDR3 loop is CASSVGLQETQYF. CDR3 DNA: TGCGCCAGCAGTGTGGGACTACAAGAGACCCAGTACTTC.

The chain joins TRBV5-6 to TRBJ2-2, with TRBD1 matching 10 bases. J gave up 5 bases and V 2 bases, and 6 bases lay outside the gene matches. Per the germline V gene, CDR1 is SGHDT and CDR2 is YYEEEE. The CDR3 loop spans 16 amino acids. The CDR3 here is CASSFRGTGETGELFF. The CDR3 bases are TGTGCCAGCAGCTTTAGGGGGACAGGGGAAACCGGGGAGCTGTTTTTT.

CDR3 DNA sequence: TGCAGCGGGACAGGGGGTACTGAAGCTTTCTTT. Its protein is CSGTGGTEAFF. This rearrangement joins TRBV20-1 to TRBJ1-1, with 11 bases identical to TRBD1. CDR1 and CDR2 (germline): DFQATT, SNEGSKA (reference sequence). CDR3 length equals 11 residues.

The chain joins TRBV28 to TRBJ1-2; D is uncertain. V lost 6 bases and J lost 2, with 7 bases in between. Germline CDR1 reads MDHEN; CDR2 reads SYDVKM. The CDR3 contains 12 residues. CDR3 DNA: TGTGCCAGCAGCCAAGCCAACTATGGCTACACCTTC. It translates to CASSQANYGYTF.

This chain links TRBV5-1 with TRBJ2-7; tentative D call: TRBD2 (6 bases). Between the trimmed V and J ends, which lost 2 bases and 6 bases, there was a span of 21 bases. Germline-derived CDR1 and CDR2 are SGHRS and YFSETQ. This CDR3 has 16 amino acids. The CDR3 sequence: CASSLPLASGGSEQYF. CDR3 nucleotides: TGCGCCAGCAGCTTACCTTTGGCGTCCGGAGGGTCCGAGCAGTACTTC.

The chain has TRBV28 and TRBJ1-2, with 9 nucleotides matching TRBD1. This CDR3 has 15 residues. After removal of 4 bases from V and 5 bases from J, the junction contained 8 bases not matched to a gene. Germline lookup yields CDR1 MDHEN and CDR2 SYDVKM. The CDR3 loop is CASSSPNDRGYGYTF. CDR3 coding DNA: TGTGCCAGCAGTTCTCCTAACGACAGGGGGTATGGCTACACCTTC.

The rearrangement uses TRBV27 and TRBJ1-6; D remains ambiguous. The CDR3 has 15 amino acids. Trimming removed 6 bases from V and 3 bases from J, with 12 bases in between. In germline, CDR1 is MNHEY, CDR2 SMNVEV (reference sequence). The DNA of the CDR3 is TGTGCCAGCAGCGCGAACGGGAACTATAATTCACCCCTCCACTTT. Amino acid sequence: CASSANGNYNSPLHF.

The chain joins TRBV9 to TRBJ1-5, with D tentatively TRBD1 (6 bases). The V end lost 0 bases, the J end lost 7 bases, and 11 bases lay between the germline ends. Germline CDR1 and CDR2: SGDLS and YYNGEE. CDR3 length: 14 amino acids. CDR3 amino acids: CASSVGTGMQPQHF. The CDR3 DNA is TGTGCCAGCAGCGTAGGAACAGGGATGCAGCCCCAGCATTTT. The entire variable domain, with the rest obtained from reference TRBV9 and TRBJ1-5, is as follows: DSGVTQTPKHLITATGQRVTLRCSPRSGDLSVYWYQQSLDQGLQFLIQYYNGEERAKGNILERFSAQQFPDLHSELNLSSLELGDSALYFCASSVGTGMQPQHFGDGTRLSIL.

The chain carries TRBV3-1 (or the pseudogene TRBV3-2) and TRBJ2-7, with a tentative D call TRBD1 (7 bases). In germline, CDR1 is LGHDT, CDR2 YNNKEL (reference sequence). The V gene lost 6 bases and the J gene lost 5 bases, with 14 bases spanning the gap. The CDR3 extends over 13 amino acids. CDR3 sequence: CASRFQGGNEQYF. The CDR3 DNA reads TGTGCCAGCAGGTTCCAGGGGGGAAACGAGCAGTACTTC.

The chain combines TRBV6-5 with TRBJ1-2; 7 positions agree with TRBD1. Germline CDR1 is MNHEY and CDR2 is SVGAGI. The CDR3 totals 13 residues. Trimming cost V 5 bases and J 7 bases; bases outside gene matches: 7. The CDR3 DNA reads TGTGCCAGCAGTCAACAGGGGCCGGGTGGCTACACCTTC. It is translated as CASSQQGPGGYTF.

The chain is built from TRBV27 and TRBJ1-6; 8 bases fit TRBD1. The CDR3 contains 15 residues. With V trimmed by 8 bases and J by 7 bases, 10 bases remained unmatched. Germline V CDR1 and CDR2: MNHEY, SMNVEV (reference sequence). CDR3 sequence reads: CASGRQGPRNSPLHF. The CDR3 DNA reads as TGTGCCAGCGGCCGACAGGGGCCAAGGAATTCACCCCTCCACTTT.

This clone was counted once. V and J are TRBV5-5 and TRBJ1-4; perhaps TRBD1 as D (5 bases). Per the germline V gene, CDR1 is SGHKS and CDR2 is YYEKEE (reference sequence). The CDR3 has 15 amino acids. The germline V and J ends were trimmed by 0 bases and 7 bases, with 13 bases remaining between them. This CDR3 is CASSLGLDKGEKLFF. CDR3 coding DNA: TGTGCCAGCAGCTTGGGTTTGGACAAAGGTGAAAAACTGTTTTTT.

CDR3 protein: CATSRERGQGNTGELFF. The CDR3 coding sequence is TGTGCCACCAGCAGAGAGCGGGGACAGGGAAACACCGGGGAGCTGTTTTTT. The chain has TRBV15 and TRBJ2-2; 9 bases align to TRBD1. Germline V gene sequence: CDR1 LNHNV, CDR2 YYDKDF (reference sequence). The CDR3 is 17 amino acids. With 0 bases clipped from V and 2 bases from J, the junction kept 4 bases outside the gene matches.

The count of this clone is one. V usage is TRBV28 and J usage is TRBJ1-2, with D unclear. This CDR3 is built from 13 residues. The germline CDR1 and CDR2 sequences are MDHEN and SYDVKM. The V and J ends lost 3 bases and 4 bases respectively, with 9 bases between them. The CDR3 bases are TGTGCCAGCAGTTTGGGCTTACCCTATGGCTACACCTTC. It specifies CASSLGLPYGYTF.

The V and J genes are TRBV30 and TRBJ2-7, with TRBD2 as a possible D gene (5 bases). This CDR3 is built from 13 residues. The germline gives CDR1 GTSNPN, CDR2 SVGIG (reference sequence). Trimming removed 0 bases from V and 2 bases from J, with 8 bases in between. The CDR3 coding sequence is TGTGCCTGGAGTGTTCCGGGGACCTACGAGCAGTACTTC. Protein product: CAWSVPGTYEQYF. The whole variable domain, remainder taken from reference TRBV30 and TRBJ2-7, is SQTIHQWPATLVQPVGSPLSLECTVEGTSNPNLYWYRQAAGRGLQLLFYSVGIGQISSEVPQNLSASRPQDRQFILSSKKLLLSDSGFYLCAWSVPGTYEQYFGPGTRLTVT.

The chain links TRBV2 to TRBJ2-3, with D perhaps matching TRBD1 (5 bases). CDR3 length: 14 residues. The germline V gene has CDR1 SNHLY and CDR2 FYNNEI. V lost 2 bases and J lost 3, with 9 bases in between. Written as DNA, the CDR3 is TGTGCCAGCAGTGAACAGGGTACAACAGATACGCAGTATTTT. Protein product: CASSEQGTTDTQYF.